This TCR beta chain was obtained from a study of T cell changes during pregnancy in multiple sclerosis. The assay was immunoSEQ multiplex PCR, and TCRdb's table has in-frame clones only and misses some. The data show about 80,000 clones, roughly 94% seen once. The germline V and J ends were trimmed by 0 bases and 1 base, with 16 bases remaining between them. Germline lookup yields CDR1 SGHRS and CDR2 YFSETQ. The CDR3 is made up of 18 amino acids. The V call is TRBV5-1, the J call TRBJ2-2, with D maybe TRBD2 (6 bases). The sequence was obtained from a female donor with multiple sclerosis, enrolled in a pregnancy study. This sample comprised peripheral blood, obtained before pregnancy. The CDR3 region is CASSLVVRGALNTGELFF. DNA of the CDR3: TGCGCCAGCAGCTTGGTGGTGCGGGGAGCGCTGAACACCGGGGAGCTGTTTTTT.